Given below is one TCR beta chain in context. The primer mix had 60 Vbeta and 13 Jbeta primers. TCRdb's copy holds only in-frame clones and misses some; the assay was immunoSEQ multiplex PCR. Here the sample spans 200,000 or so clones, less than 85% being singletons. The sample comes from a study of cytomegalovirus exposure and HLA in healthy donors. Study at large: As an earlier analysis found, around 170 million T cells yielded about 120 million unique TCR beta sequences.

CDR3 length: 18 residues. CDR1 and CDR2 from the germline V gene are MRHNA and SNTAGT. V was clipped by 5 bases and J by 5 bases, with 27 bases between them. The chain carries TRBV6-4 and TRBJ1-1; TRBD1 might be the D (6 bases). The sample was PBMCs. The clonotype originates from a young man in good health and CMV-seronegative. In nucleotides, the CDR3 is TGTGCCAGCAGTAGTGAAGGGGGGGGAAAAGTGCTGAGGACTGAAGCTTTCTTT. Protein: CASSSEGGGKVLRTEAFF.